These T cell receptor beta chains were read from a single sample in a study of vaccination and CD4 T cells after COVID-19. TCRdb redid the calling of the PCR reads with MiXCR, one entry per CDR3 protein. The table includes some 14,000 distinct CDR3 sequences, 21% detected once. No antigen is known for these receptors. Here the sequenced sample was CD4+ T cells from blood, cultured in vitro, taken before SARS-CoV-2 vaccination. Every receptor here comes from a human donor who received a COVID-19 vaccine. Both conserved end residues are part of each CDR3. D genes are given only for firm matches. Size is stated for part of the rows, as once, few or many counts, or as a class when the clone is expanded.

J gene: TRBJ1-1; V gene: TRBV20-1; clone size: few; CDR3 length: 14; D gene: TRBD1; CDR3 protein: CSARNPQGTTEAFF; CDR3 DNA: TGCAGTGCTAGAAACCCACAGGGGACGACTGAAGCTTTCTTT
J gene: TRBJ2-2; V gene: TRBV6-1; clone size: .; CDR3 length: 14; D gene: TRBD1; CDR3 protein: CASSAYRGTGELFF; CDR3 DNA: TGTGCCAGCAGTGCCTACAGGGGCACCGGGGAGCTGTTTTTT
J gene: TRBJ1-5; V gene: TRBV7-2; clone size: few; CDR3 length: 11; D gene: .; CDR3 protein: CATGLDQPQHF; CDR3 DNA: TGTGCCACCGGTTTGGACCAGCCCCAGCATTTT
J gene: TRBJ2-5; V gene: TRBV5-4; clone size: .; CDR3 length: 15; D gene: TRBD1; CDR3 protein: CASSLGTGVQETQYF; CDR3 DNA: TGTGCCAGCAGCTTGGGTACAGGGGTCCAAGAGACCCAGTACTTC
J gene: TRBJ1-6; V gene: TRBV9; clone size: few; CDR3 length: 14; D gene: .; CDR3 protein: CASSVATRHSPLHF; CDR3 DNA: TGTGCCAGCAGCGTAGCTACGAGGCATTCACCCCTCCACTTT
J gene: TRBJ2-3; V gene: TRBV20-1; clone size: medium-sized; CDR3 length: 18; D gene: TRBD2; CDR3 protein: CSARLIAGRGGLGDTQYF; CDR3 DNA: TGCAGTGCTAGGTTAATAGCGGGGCGGGGGGGCCTAGGAGATACGCAGTATTTT
J gene: TRBJ1-6; V gene: TRBV6-1; clone size: medium-sized; CDR3 length: 15; D gene: TRBD1; CDR3 protein: CASSVDRGRNSPLHF; CDR3 DNA: TGTGCCAGCAGTGTGGACAGGGGGCGCAATTCACCCCTCCACTTT
J gene: TRBJ2-5; V gene: TRBV5-1; clone size: few; CDR3 length: 13; D gene: .; CDR3 protein: CASSPLLGETQYF; CDR3 DNA: TGCGCCAGCAGCCCCCTGCTTGGAGAGACCCAGTACTTC
J gene: TRBJ1-5; V gene: TRBV2; clone size: few; CDR3 length: 16; D gene: .; CDR3 protein: CASSEFKDIRGQPQHF; CDR3 DNA: TGTGCCAGCAGTGAATTTAAGGACATAAGAGGTCAGCCCCAGCATTTT
J gene: TRBJ2-1; V gene: TRBV29-1; clone size: once; CDR3 length: 16; D gene: .; CDR3 protein: CSVVLRRRGLYNEQFF; CDR3 DNA: TGCAGCGTTGTTCTGCGTCGCAGGGGTCTCTACAATGAGCAGTTCTTC
J gene: TRBJ2-3; V gene: TRBV19; clone size: .; CDR3 length: 16; D gene: TRBD2; CDR3 protein: CASSLGLAGVTDTQYF; CDR3 DNA: TGTGCCAGTAGCTTGGGGCTAGCGGGGGTCACAGATACGCAGTATTTT
J gene: TRBJ1-2; V gene: TRBV5-6; clone size: few; CDR3 length: 18; D gene: TRBD1; CDR3 protein: CASKWDRGDLIANYGYTF; CDR3 DNA: TGTGCCAGCAAATGGGACAGGGGGGATCTGATAGCTAACTATGGCTACACCTTC
J gene: TRBJ1-4; V gene: TRBV2; clone size: few; CDR3 length: 14; D gene: .; CDR3 protein: CASIKAGPIEKLFF; CDR3 DNA: TGTGCCAGCATCAAGGCAGGGCCAATTGAAAAACTGTTTTTT
J gene: TRBJ2-7; V gene: TRBV20-1; clone size: few; CDR3 length: 13; D gene: TRBD1; CDR3 protein: CSASPGTVYEQYF; CDR3 DNA: TGCAGTGCTAGCCCCGGGACAGTCTACGAGCAGTACTTC
J gene: TRBJ1-1; V gene: TRBV7-9; clone size: medium-sized; CDR3 length: 15; D gene: .; CDR3 protein: CASSLKTGMGTEAFF; CDR3 DNA: TGTGCCAGCAGCTTAAAAACAGGAATGGGGACTGAAGCTTTCTTT
J gene: TRBJ1-2; V gene: TRBV12-5; clone size: few; CDR3 length: 12; D gene: .; CDR3 protein: CASGRGAGGYTF; CDR3 DNA: TGTGCTAGTGGAAGAGGGGCCGGTGGCTACACCTTC
J gene: TRBJ2-5; V gene: TRBV4-1; clone size: .; CDR3 length: 15; D gene: .; CDR3 protein: CASSQEIGLGETQYF; CDR3 DNA: TGCGCCAGCAGCCAAGAAATAGGGTTGGGAGAGACCCAGTACTTC
J gene: TRBJ2-2; V gene: TRBV10-3; clone size: .; CDR3 length: 13; D gene: .; CDR3 protein: CAIGKDRTGEPFF; CDR3 DNA: TGTGCCATCGGAAAGGATAGGACCGGGGAGCCGTTTTTT
J gene: TRBJ1-3; V gene: TRBV7-9; clone size: .; CDR3 length: 15; D gene: .; CDR3 protein: CASSLGVGREDTIYF; CDR3 DNA: TGCGCCAGCAGCTTGGGAGTGGGCAGGGAGGACACCATATATTTT
J gene: TRBJ1-2; V gene: TRBV20-1; clone size: few; CDR3 length: 13; D gene: TRBD1; CDR3 protein: CSALGTGPYGYTF; CDR3 DNA: TGCAGTGCTCTAGGGACAGGGCCGTATGGCTACACCTTC
J gene: TRBJ1-1; V gene: TRBV27; clone size: few; CDR3 length: 12; D gene: .; CDR3 protein: CASIFINTEAFF; CDR3 DNA: TGTGCCAGCATTTTTATTAACACTGAAGCTTTCTTT
J gene: TRBJ2-7; V gene: TRBV5-4; clone size: .; CDR3 length: 11; D gene: .; CDR3 protein: CASSRGATEYF; CDR3 DNA: TGTGCCAGCAGCCGCGGGGCAACGGAGTACTTC
J gene: TRBJ2-1; V gene: TRBV2; clone size: .; CDR3 length: 14; D gene: .; CDR3 protein: CASSDRSSYNEQFF; CDR3 DNA: TGTGCCAGCAGTGACAGAAGCTCCTACAATGAGCAGTTCTTC
J gene: TRBJ2-1; V gene: TRBV2; clone size: few; CDR3 length: 15; D gene: TRBD1; CDR3 protein: CASSDNRGSYNEQFF; CDR3 DNA: TGTGCCAGCAGTGATAACAGGGGCTCCTACAATGAGCAGTTCTTC
J gene: TRBJ2-6; V gene: TRBV6-5; clone size: few; CDR3 length: 19; D gene: TRBD1; CDR3 protein: CASSYRGTGGLTGANVLTF; CDR3 DNA: TGTGCCAGCAGCTATCGAGGGACAGGGGGACTTACTGGGGCCAACGTCCTGACTTTC
J gene: TRBJ2-7; V gene: TRBV10-2; clone size: .; CDR3 length: 11; D gene: .; CDR3 protein: CASSTGYEQYF; CDR3 DNA: TGCGCCAGCAGTACAGGGTACGAGCAGTACTTC
J gene: TRBJ1-3; V gene: TRBV30; clone size: .; CDR3 length: 16; D gene: .; CDR3 protein: CAWSVLKGRLGNTIYF; CDR3 DNA: TGTGCCTGGAGTGTACTTAAGGGGCGCTTGGGAAACACCATATATTTT
J gene: TRBJ2-3; V gene: TRBV7-7; clone size: .; CDR3 length: 15; D gene: TRBD1; CDR3 protein: CASSPGQAHTDTQYF; CDR3 DNA: TGTGCCAGCAGCCCGGGACAGGCACACACAGATACGCAGTATTTT
J gene: TRBJ1-6; V gene: TRBV6-2/TRBV6-3; clone size: .; CDR3 length: 14; D gene: TRBD1; CDR3 protein: CASRQGVVNSPLHF; CDR3 DNA: TGTGCCAGCAGACAGGGGGTGGTTAATTCACCCCTCCACTTT
J gene: TRBJ2-3; V gene: TRBV7-6; clone size: .; CDR3 length: 16; D gene: .; CDR3 protein: CASSLQVVGITDTQYF; CDR3 DNA: TGTGCCAGCAGCCTCCAAGTCGTGGGCATTACAGATACGCAGTATTTT
J gene: TRBJ2-5; V gene: TRBV5-4; clone size: .; CDR3 length: 13; D gene: .; CDR3 protein: CASSLAQQETQYF; CDR3 DNA: TGTGCCAGCAGCTTGGCACAACAAGAGACCCAGTACTTC
J gene: TRBJ1-6; V gene: TRBV19; clone size: few; CDR3 length: 16; D gene: .; CDR3 protein: CASSIAYRDPNSPLHF; CDR3 DNA: TGTGCCAGTAGTATCGCCTACAGAGATCCTAATTCACCCCTCCACTTT
J gene: TRBJ1-1; V gene: TRBV6-1; clone size: few; CDR3 length: 14; D gene: TRBD1; CDR3 protein: CASSVDRGSTEAFF; CDR3 DNA: TGTGCCAGCAGTGTGGACAGGGGGTCGACTGAAGCTTTCTTT
J gene: TRBJ2-3; V gene: TRBV10-1; clone size: .; CDR3 length: 19; D gene: TRBD2; CDR3 protein: CARGSHPTSGGCSTDTQYF; CDR3 DNA: TGCGCCAGAGGTTCCCATCCCACTTCGGGAGGGTGTAGCACAGATACGCAGTATTTT
J gene: TRBJ2-3; V gene: TRBV20-1; clone size: medium-sized; CDR3 length: 15; D gene: TRBD2; CDR3 protein: CSAREASGDGNTQYF; CDR3 DNA: TGCAGTGCTAGAGAGGCTAGCGGGGATGGAAATACGCAGTATTTT
J gene: TRBJ1-2; V gene: TRBV19; clone size: few; CDR3 length: 15; D gene: .; CDR3 protein: CASSIGTTSNYGYTF; CDR3 DNA: TGTGCCAGTAGTATAGGGACCACAAGCAACTATGGCTACACCTTC
J gene: TRBJ2-3; V gene: TRBV6-5; clone size: .; CDR3 length: 17; D gene: TRBD2; CDR3 protein: CASSYGGGDSSTDTQYF; CDR3 DNA: TGTGCCAGCAGTTACGGCGGGGGGGATTCTAGCACAGATACGCAGTATTTT
J gene: TRBJ1-4; V gene: TRBV7-2; clone size: .; CDR3 length: 15; D gene: .; CDR3 protein: CASSLVQGANEKLFF; CDR3 DNA: TGTGCCAGCAGCTTAGTTCAGGGCGCTAATGAAAAACTGTTTTTT
J gene: TRBJ2-1; V gene: TRBV6-2/TRBV6-3; clone size: .; CDR3 length: 13; D gene: .; CDR3 protein: CASSYPPLNEQFF; CDR3 DNA: TGTGCCAGCAGTTACCCCCCCCTCAATGAGCAGTTCTTC
J gene: TRBJ1-6; V gene: TRBV7-3; clone size: few; CDR3 length: 14; D gene: .; CDR3 protein: CASSLTGFNSPLHF; CDR3 DNA: TGTGCCAGCAGCTTAACAGGTTTTAATTCACCCCTCCACTTT
J gene: TRBJ2-3; V gene: TRBV30; clone size: few; CDR3 length: 15; D gene: TRBD2; CDR3 protein: CAWSHPSGGPDTQYF; CDR3 DNA: TGTGCCTGGAGTCACCCAAGCGGGGGGCCAGATACGCAGTATTTT
J gene: TRBJ1-2; V gene: TRBV4-1; clone size: few; CDR3 length: 16; D gene: .; CDR3 protein: CASSQGQREHDYGYTF; CDR3 DNA: TGCGCCAGCAGCCAGGGTCAAAGGGAGCACGACTATGGCTACACCTTC
J gene: TRBJ2-7; V gene: TRBV20-1; clone size: few; CDR3 length: 14; D gene: .; CDR3 protein: CSASLEGGYYEQYF; CDR3 DNA: TGCAGTGCTAGCCTGGAGGGGGGATACTACGAGCAGTACTTC
J gene: TRBJ1-1; V gene: TRBV2; clone size: .; CDR3 length: 14; D gene: TRBD1; CDR3 protein: CASRPTGWNTEAFF; CDR3 DNA: TGTGCCAGCAGGCCGACAGGGTGGAACACTGAAGCTTTCTTT
J gene: TRBJ2-1; V gene: TRBV11-3; clone size: few; CDR3 length: 16; D gene: TRBD1; CDR3 protein: CASSLVAGTGWNEQFF; CDR3 DNA: TGTGCCAGCAGCTTAGTAGCCGGGACAGGGTGGAATGAGCAGTTCTTC
J gene: TRBJ2-3; V gene: TRBV25-1; clone size: once; CDR3 length: 14; D gene: .; CDR3 protein: CASSASSGTDTQYF; CDR3 DNA: TGTGCCAGCAGTGCTTCGTCCGGCACAGATACGCAGTATTTT
J gene: TRBJ2-7; V gene: TRBV20-1; clone size: few; CDR3 length: 15; D gene: .; CDR3 protein: CSATRTTPIMDEQYF; CDR3 DNA: TGCAGTGCTACCCGGACTACTCCGATCATGGACGAGCAGTACTTC
J gene: TRBJ1-1; V gene: TRBV28; clone size: few; CDR3 length: 15; D gene: TRBD1; CDR3 protein: CASSSFWTGNTEAFF; CDR3 DNA: TGTGCCAGCAGTTCTTTCTGGACAGGTAACACTGAAGCTTTCTTT
J gene: TRBJ1-6; V gene: TRBV7-9; clone size: .; CDR3 length: 18; D gene: .; CDR3 protein: CASSPSSAGTGYNSPLHF; CDR3 DNA: TGTGCCAGCAGCCCCTCGTCGGCCGGGACTGGCTATAATTCACCCCTCCACTTT
J gene: TRBJ2-6; V gene: TRBV25-1; clone size: once; CDR3 length: 16; D gene: TRBD1; CDR3 protein: CASSATGGSGANVLTF; CDR3 DNA: TGTGCCAGCAGTGCGACAGGGGGCTCTGGGGCCAACGTCCTGACTTTC
J gene: TRBJ2-2; V gene: TRBV7-6; clone size: .; CDR3 length: 11; D gene: .; CDR3 protein: CASGGTGELFF; CDR3 DNA: TGTGCCAGCGGGGGAACCGGGGAGCTGTTTTTT
J gene: TRBJ1-5; V gene: TRBV18; clone size: .; CDR3 length: 16; D gene: .; CDR3 protein: CASSPSRDVSNQPQHF; CDR3 DNA: TGTGCCAGCTCACCTTCGCGGGACGTTAGCAATCAGCCCCAGCATTTT
J gene: TRBJ2-3; V gene: TRBV12-3/TRBV12-4; clone size: .; CDR3 length: 16; D gene: TRBD2; CDR3 protein: CASSRTSGGGTDTQYF; CDR3 DNA: TGTGCCAGCAGTCGGACTAGCGGGGGAGGCACAGATACGCAGTATTTT
J gene: TRBJ2-1; V gene: TRBV7-9; clone size: .; CDR3 length: 19; D gene: TRBD2; CDR3 protein: CASSLDVRSGGPFYNEQFF; CDR3 DNA: TGTGCCAGCAGCTTAGATGTACGTAGCGGGGGCCCTTTCTACAATGAGCAGTTCTTC
J gene: TRBJ1-2; V gene: TRBV14; clone size: .; CDR3 length: 16; D gene: .; CDR3 protein: CASSQDRAGRTYGYTF; CDR3 DNA: TGTGCCAGCAGCCAAGATCGGGCAGGGAGAACCTATGGCTACACCTTC
J gene: TRBJ1-1; V gene: TRBV11-1; clone size: .; CDR3 length: 14; D gene: .; CDR3 protein: CASSLRPGNTEAFF; CDR3 DNA: TGTGCCAGCAGCTTACGCCCAGGGAACACTGAAGCTTTCTTT
J gene: TRBJ2-1; V gene: TRBV2; clone size: .; CDR3 length: 18; D gene: .; CDR3 protein: CATPWTTPEEVDYNEQFF; CDR3 DNA: TGTGCGACGCCCTGGACGACTCCCGAAGAGGTTGACTACAATGAGCAGTTCTTC
J gene: TRBJ2-3; V gene: TRBV24-1; clone size: .; CDR3 length: 13; D gene: .; CDR3 protein: CATSDLTSRAQYF; CDR3 DNA: TGTGCCACCAGTGATTTGACTAGCCGGGCGCAGTATTTT
J gene: TRBJ2-6; V gene: TRBV5-5; clone size: .; CDR3 length: 19; D gene: .; CDR3 protein: CASSDPKEVFRSGANVLTF; CDR3 DNA: TGTGCCAGCAGCGACCCCAAGGAGGTTTTCCGCTCTGGGGCCAACGTCCTGACTTTC
J gene: TRBJ2-1; V gene: TRBV27; clone size: few; CDR3 length: 12; D gene: .; CDR3 protein: CASSRGRHEQFF; CDR3 DNA: TGTGCCAGCAGTAGGGGCCGGCATGAGCAGTTCTTC